This entry concerns a single T cell receptor beta chain. Authors' analysis steps: Reference gene primer amplification gave nucleated cell count estimates. Sequencing used immunoSEQ multiplex PCR; TCRdb keeps in-frame clones, though not all of them. Clonal size and the V and J genes are those of that table, whereas D and trimming came from the DNA. Here the sample spans 160,000 or so clones, more than 65% being singletons. The CDR3 runs to 14 residues. From germline, CDR1 is SNHLY and CDR2 FYNNEI. V dropped 4 bases and J dropped 13 bases, with 22 bases sitting between them. This specimen comes from a study of blood T cell repertoires in COVID-19. Study at large: Researchers got acute and convalescent COVID-19 samples from the United States, Italy and Spain. Sources were T cells, B-cell-depleted T cells, or PBMCs; the material itself was cDNA or gDNA.

The chain uses TRBV2 and TRBJ1-2; D gene ambiguous. This clonotype was sampled from a woman of 80 years or more with acute or convalescent COVID-19. Sequenced: peripheral blood. The CDR3, as DNA: TGTGCCAGCAGTGCCGATTCCGGGAGAGGGTCTGCCACCTTC. Its protein is CASSADSGRGSATF.